What follows describes a single T cell receptor (beta chain). Its antigen is undetermined. These data come from a study of T cell repertoires in cytomegalovirus infection. In the study overall: Based on public TCR beta signatures, there were indications of CMV infection and of a matching HLA type. General study findings and limits: Identification of carriers of CMV plus the relevant HLA was achieved through cumulative public TCR beta family frequency.

This CDR3 is built from 13 residues. Trimming removed 6 bases from V and 4 bases from J, with 12 bases in between. Germline CDR1 reads MDHEN; CDR2 reads SYDVKM. TCRdb called the reads again in MiXCR, with one record for every CDR3 protein. The table lists 250,000 to 300,000 distinct CDR3 sequences, roughly 10% of them singletons. The sample taken for sequencing was PBMCs. The receptor was isolated from a human donor in good health (CMV status not recorded). Some clones in this sample may be carry-over from other donors' samples. The rearrangement links TRBV28 to TRBJ1-2, with D possibly matching TRBD1 (6 bases). Here the CDR3 reads CASRATGLYGYTF. The CDR3 nucleotides read TGTGCCAGCAGAGCGACAGGTCTCTATGGCTACACCTTC.